This TCR beta chain originates from a study of cytomegalovirus exposure and HLA in healthy donors. Study results and caveats: Cytomegalovirus-associated TCR beta chains were listed, numbering some 150. The authors considered a cluster of highly shared sequence variants likely to be a sequencing artifact.

Each donor was nominally healthy when sampled (though unrecorded immune exposures were likely). Primers for the PCR totalled 60 Vbeta and 13 Jbeta. The data were produced by immunoSEQ multiplex PCR, yet TCRdb's version contains in-frame clones alone and is incomplete. The table has about 150,000 clones, approximately 73% seen once. Comment on this clone: The antigen is not known.

Sample: PBMCs. The TCR originated in a woman aged 18-29 years in good health and CMV-seropositive.

CDR3 nucleotide sequence: TGTGCCAGCAGCGGGGGGGCGGGCCCTAGCACAGATACGCAGTATTTT. Translated: CASSGGAGPSTDTQYF. The gene calls are TRBV7-2 and TRBJ2-3; the D gene is possibly TRBD2 (7 bases). This CDR3 comprises 16 residues. In germline, CDR1 is SGHTA, CDR2 FQGNSA. V lost 5 bases, J lost 0 bases, and 15 bases lay in between.